These 20 T cell receptor beta chains originate from one sample sequenced in a study of beta chain features in type 1 diabetes. Antigen specificity for these receptors is unknown. The sequenced template was cDNA made from the entire isolated RNA. Sequencing was performed with immunoSEQ multiplex PCR; in TCRdb, only in-frame clones are kept and a portion is missing. The repertoire consists of hundreds of thousands of clones, with 11% to 15% occurring once and the leading ten covering approximately 0.043%. General study findings and limits: Shortening of TCRB CDR3s, moderate but significant, appeared in all four CD4+ subsets of Type 1 diabetes patients.

The sample taken for sequencing was naive CD4+ T cells from blood. Receptor source: a man aged 18 to 29 with type 1 diabetes.

The chain employs TRBV4-3 and TRBJ2-3; D gene ambiguous. The germline V and J ends were trimmed by 0 bases and 0 bases, with 13 bases remaining between them. The germline V gene encodes CDR1 LGHNA and CDR2 YSLEER. This CDR3 spans 17 amino acids. CDR3 nucleotide sequence: TGCGCCAGCAGCCAAGACCGCTTCTCCCTTAGCACAGATACGCAGTATTTT. Translation gives CASSQDRFSLSTDTQYF.

The sample holds a few counts of this clone. The V gene is TRBV9, the J gene TRBJ2-2; the D gene is possibly TRBD1 (5 bases). V lost 0 bases, J lost 5 bases, and 8 bases lay in between. The CDR3 totals 14 residues. Germline lookup yields CDR1 SGDLS and CDR2 YYNGEE. This CDR3 reads CASSVGGPTGELFF. As DNA, the CDR3 is TGTGCCAGCAGCGTAGGGGGCCCTACCGGGGAGCTGTTTTTT.

This clone was observed a few times. This chain uses TRBV6-5 with TRBJ1-6; no definite D call. This CDR3 has 15 residues. Germline V gives CDR1 MNHEY, CDR2 SVGAGI. V was shortened by 2 bases and J by 8 bases, with 13 bases between the two germline ends. The CDR3: CASSYGGSLDSPLHF. CDR3 sequence (DNA): TGTGCCAGCAGTTACGGAGGCAGCCTCGATTCACCCCTCCACTTT.

V and J are TRBV2 and TRBJ2-2; unclear D gene. CDR1 and CDR2 (germline): SNHLY, FYNNEI. Trimming stripped 3 bases from V and 7 bases from J, with 18 bases between. The CDR3 is 16 residues long. The CDR3 nucleotides read TGTGCCAGCAGTGAGGCGTCCCAGCGAAGTGGCGGGGAGCTGTTTTTT. It is translated as CASSEASQRSGGELFF.

This chain joins TRBV5-1 and TRBJ2-1, with a weak D call TRBD2 (6 bases). The length of the CDR3 is 16 residues. Per the germline V gene, CDR1 is SGHRS and CDR2 is YFSETQ. Trimming left V 1 base short and J 6 bases short, with 17 bases between. CDR3 nucleotides: TGCGCCAGCAGCTTGTCCCTCGGGAGCCGGAGCAATGAGCAGTTCTTC. Its translation: CASSLSLGSRSNEQFF.

This chain links TRBV30 with TRBJ1-5, with TRBD1 matching 9 bases. The CDR3 extends over 15 amino acids. J lost 4 bases, V lost 1 base, and 5 bases had no gene match. Germline CDR1 GTSNPN, CDR2 SVGIG (reference sequence). CDR3 protein: CAWSAGTGRNQPQHF. The CDR3 DNA sequence: TGTGCCTGGAGTGCCGGGACAGGGCGGAATCAGCCCCAGCATTTT.

The CDR3 is CASSLRAGTSGGGEQFF. The CDR3 DNA reads TGCGCCAGCAGCCTAAGGGCCGGGACTAGCGGCGGGGGTGAGCAGTTCTTC. The V and J genes are TRBV5-1 and TRBJ2-1, with 11 bases identical to TRBD2. This CDR3 has 17 amino acids. Unmatched junction bases numbered 15, after V lost 4 bases and J lost 9 bases. Germline CDR1 and CDR2: SGHRS and YFSETQ.

The rearrangement uses TRBV7-2 and TRBJ2-1; D might be TRBD1 or TRBD2, each matching 5 bases. This CDR3 has 15 residues. V gave up 2 bases and J gave up 7 bases, with 15 bases separating them. The germline CDR1 and CDR2 sequences are SGHTA and FQGNSA. Here the CDR3 DNA reads TGTGCCAGCAGCTTAAGTGGGACCGGACTTAATGAGCAGTTCTTC. Its translation: CASSLSGTGLNEQFF.

Points on this clone: At one of its ends the junction is not consistent with the germline gene, which may arise from a read error. This chain uses TRBV30 with TRBJ1-4; D ambiguous. Germline CDR1 and CDR2: GTSNPN and SVGIG (reference sequence). The CDR3 is 13 amino acids. CDR3: CTWTATSGEKLFF. CDR3 bases: TGTACCTGGACGGCCACGTCGGGTGAAAAACTGTTTTTT. Together with reference TRBV30 and TRBJ1-4, the CDR3 gives the full variable domain: SQTIHQWPATLVQPVGSPLSLECTVEGTSNPNLYWYRQAAGRGLQLLFYSVGIGQISSEVPQNLSASRPQDRQFILSSKKLLLSDSGFYLCTWTATSGEKLFFGSGTQLSVL.

This clone has just a few counts. The genes are TRBV4-2 and TRBJ2-1; D is ambiguous. Germline CDR1 and CDR2: LGHNA and YNFKEQ. There are 16 residues in the CDR3. Trimming cost V 1 base and J 6 bases, with 16 bases left between them. The CDR3 region has the DNA TGTGCCAGCAGCCAAGCTTGGGCTGTAAGACCCAATGAGCAGTTCTTC. This gives the protein CASSQAWAVRPNEQFF.

This clone was counted between two and nine times. This chain joins TRBV6-6 and TRBJ2-4; D is possibly TRBD2 (5 bases). Trimming removed 8 bases at V and 0 bases at J, with 14 bases between. CDR3 length: 15 amino acids. Germline CDR1 reads MNHNY; CDR2 reads SVGAGI (reference sequence). The CDR3 region has the DNA TGTGCCAGCGGCTTCGGAGGCCTAGCCAAAAACATTCAGTACTTC. Protein: CASGFGGLAKNIQYF.

The rearrangement joins TRBV9 to TRBJ2-5; D gene unclear. There are 13 residues in the CDR3. The V and J ends lost 5 bases and 2 bases respectively, with 10 bases between them. Germline values: CDR1 SGDLS, CDR2 YYNGEE. In nucleotides, the CDR3 is TGTGCCAGCAGTCCTGGTGGGCAAGAGACCCAGTACTTC. Translated, it gives CASSPGGQETQYF.

This clone was seen a handful of times. This chain's CDR3 is CAWIGQNTEAFF. The CDR3 nucleotides are TGTGCCTGGATAGGACAGAACACTGAAGCTTTCTTT. J is TRBJ1-1 and V is TRBV30; tentatively, D is TRBD1 (5 bases). CDR1 and CDR2 from the germline V gene are GTSNPN and SVGIG (reference sequence). The length of the CDR3 is 12 residues. The V and J ends lost 4 bases and 1 base respectively, with 7 bases between them.

A few counts support this clone. V and J are TRBV11-3 and TRBJ1-1; D might be TRBD1 (5 bases). This CDR3 is 17 amino acids long. Germline loops: CDR1 SGHNT, CDR2 YENEEA. V lost 4 bases and J 0 bases, leaving 18 bases between the germline ends. DNA of the CDR3: TGTGCCAGCAGCTCCGCCGGTTATGGGGGAATGAACACTGAAGCTTTCTTT. Amino acids: CASSSAGYGGMNTEAFF.

The rearrangement joins TRBV25-1 to TRBJ2-7; TRBD1 aligns across 11 bases. Germline V gives CDR1 MGHDK, CDR2 SYGVNS. Germline trimming cut 8 bases from V and 7 bases from J; bases unmatched to any gene: 7. This CDR3 is 13 amino acids long. The CDR3 nucleotides are TGTGCCAGCCGAACCGGGACAGGGGGAGAGCAGTACTTC. This sequence encodes CASRTGTGGEQYF.

This clone was observed a few times. This chain joins TRBV10-3 and TRBJ2-7, with TRBD1 matching 8 bases. CDR1 and CDR2 (germline): ENHRY, SYGVKD. CDR3 length: 16 residues. Unmatched junction bases numbered 12, after V lost 6 bases and J lost 2 bases. The chain's CDR3 is CAISQGLDRATYEQYF. In DNA, the CDR3 is TGTGCCATCAGCCAAGGGTTGGACAGGGCAACCTACGAGCAGTACTTC.

This sequence joins TRBV7-9 and TRBJ2-7; the D gene could be TRBD1 or TRBD2 (5 bases each). Germline V gene data show CDR1 as SEHNR and CDR2 as FQNEAQ (reference sequence). This CDR3 has 13 amino acids. The V end lost 5 bases, the J end lost 4 bases, and 12 bases lay between the germline ends. The CDR3: CASSAGTYYEQYF. The CDR3 DNA follows: TGTGCCAGCAGCGCCGGGACCTATTACGAGCAGTACTTC.

This clone has only a few counts. The chain is built from TRBV6-5 and TRBJ2-1; D remains unclear. V lost 6 bases to trimming and J lost 8 bases, with 14 bases between them. Germline V gene data show CDR1 as MNHEY and CDR2 as SVGAGI. The CDR3 totals 13 residues. The CDR3 DNA sequence: TGTGCCAGCAGAAGTAACGGTAGGGATGAGCAGTTCTTC. This codes for CASRSNGRDEQFF.

The J gene is TRBJ1-2, the V gene TRBV4-3, with D possibly TRBD1 on 5 matching bases. In germline, CDR1 is LGHNA, CDR2 YSLEER. The CDR3 contains 15 residues. With 0 bases removed from V and 3 bases from J, the gap between germline ends came to 11 bases. The CDR3 region has the DNA TGCGCCAGCAGCCAAGACGCGGGGACTCACTATGGCTACACCTTC. Amino acids: CASSQDAGTHYGYTF.

In nucleotides, the CDR3 is TGTGCCTGGAGTGTAATCAGAGCCCGAGGCCCCGGAAACACCATATATTTT. Protein product: CAWSVIRARGPGNTIYF. The rearrangement uses TRBV30 and TRBJ1-3; no definite D call. The V end was cut by 0 bases, the J end by 4 bases, with 19 bases between. Germline V gives CDR1 GTSNPN, CDR2 SVGIG (reference sequence). This CDR3 contains 17 residues.